This entry is about one TCR beta chain. This entry belongs to a study of control samples from healthy donors and cancer patients. With 3 bases clipped from V and 4 bases from J, the junction kept 7 bases outside the gene matches. CDR1 is MDHEN, CDR2 SYDVKM, per germline. CDR3 length: 15 amino acids. Some clones are missing from TCRdb's copy, which holds only in-frame ones; the method was immunoSEQ multiplex PCR. The table records 50,000 to 70,000 clones, over 75% of them present only once. The V and J genes are TRBV28 and TRBJ1-2; 8 bases are shared with TRBD1. Sequencing was performed on blood. This receptor was taken from a man aged 50 to 59 in good health. CDR3 sequence: CASSFSDREGYGYTF. The CDR3 coding sequence is TGTGCCAGCAGTTTCTCGGACAGGGAGGGCTATGGCTACACCTTC.